Listed below are T cell receptor beta chains from one sample, sequenced in a study of blood T cells in healthy people across ages. TCRdb reprocessed the 5' RACE reads with MiXCR, giving one entry per CDR3 protein. In the table there are approximately 960,000 distinct CDR3 sequences, 29% of which are singletons. The same data also went into a second study, on T cells of mothers and their children.

The sample comprised blood. The receptors derive from a woman aged 40 to 49 in good health. Each CDR3 is given without its conserved first and last residue. Each record gives: J gene, clone size, V gene, CDR3 protein. Only some rows state a clone size, as once, few, many or a class for expanded clones.

TRBJ2-6 | few | TRBV5-1 | ASSALQGGGANVLT
TRBJ2-7 | once | TRBV20-1 | SASGTGKSYEQY
TRBJ1-1 | . | TRBV5-1 | ASSGLMNTEAF
TRBJ2-7 | many | TRBV7-9 | ASSLWAAPGAEQY
TRBJ2-7 | many | TRBV4-3 | ASSQEWTGFIEQY
TRBJ1-2 | . | TRBV6-2/TRBV6-3 | ASGHQGPNYGCT
TRBJ2-6 | . | TRBV15 | AIGSGTAVSGANVLT
TRBJ2-3 | . | TRBV12-3/TRBV12-4 | ASSLRQGTDAQY
TRBJ1-1 | . | TRBV7-9 | ASSLGQGRGTEAF
TRBJ2-1 | . | TRBV7-3 | ASSFKLDGEQF
TRBJ2-3 | few | TRBV12-3/TRBV12-4 | ASRERADAQY
TRBJ2-2 | . | TRBV24-1 | ATSDSSGTNTGELF
TRBJ1-2 | . | TRBV20-1 | SAQSILGQGADGYT
TRBJ1-2 | few | TRBV30 | AWSGGRVYGYT
TRBJ2-3 | few | TRBV20-1 | SARLDRGPGDTQY
TRBJ2-7 | . | TRBV2 | ASRGGGRSSYEQY
TRBJ2-5 | . | TRBV7-6 | ASSLSYGETQY
TRBJ1-5 | few | TRBV6-2/TRBV6-3 | ASSTQGAWQPQH
TRBJ1-5 | few | TRBV20-1 | SASHSPEQPQH
TRBJ1-5 | . | TRBV20-1 | SASGGNGGQPQH
TRBJ1-2 | . | TRBV6-6 | ASSSPGQATYGYT
TRBJ1-1 | few | TRBV6-5 | ASSSWTGSEAF
TRBJ2-1 | many | TRBV28 | ASSLLDEQF
TRBJ2-7 | few | TRBV5-1 | ASSLVVNPGPTYEQY
TRBJ1-2 | few | TRBV7-7 | ASSLELINYGYT
TRBJ2-7 | . | TRBV6-5 | ASSYPSRFGLEY
TRBJ2-1 | many | TRBV5-1 | ASSLGAANEQF
TRBJ1-6 | few | TRBV7-2 | ASSSGTGVYSPLH
TRBJ1-4 | few | TRBV12-3/TRBV12-4 | ASSSPSGLMEKLF
TRBJ1-5 | . | TRBV20-1 | SAQDRGRSNQPQH
TRBJ1-4 | few | TRBV7-2 | ASSLSGWGEKLF
TRBJ2-1 | . | TRBV20-1 | SARKTGEWNEQF
TRBJ2-5 | . | TRBV7-2 | ASSRSISETQY
TRBJ2-5 | few | TRBV4-1 | ASSQSGQVQETQY
TRBJ2-3 | few | TRBV12-3/TRBV12-4 | ASRIISGGSTDTQY
TRBJ1-1 | . | TRBV25-1 | ASTRRGLNTEAF
TRBJ2-1 | . | TRBV9 | ASSVDVGLYNEQF
TRBJ2-7 | . | TRBV6-5 | ASSSGTGRFYEQY
TRBJ2-1 | many | TRBV27 | ASSLSGQGARDEQF
TRBJ2-2 | . | TRBV5-1 | ASSPGTSAGELF
TRBJ2-1 | . | TRBV12-3/TRBV12-4 | ASSSRTGRDEQF
TRBJ2-7 | many | TRBV4-1 | ASRALAGVSYEQY
TRBJ2-3 | many | TRBV24-1 | ATSDPEGSGTDTQY
TRBJ2-6 | . | TRBV28 | ASSSTRAGANVLT
TRBJ1-3 | . | TRBV7-2 | ASSPQTGTGDTIY
TRBJ2-6 | . | TRBV6-4 | ASSDGGGGTGANVLT
TRBJ2-4 | . | TRBV5-1 | ASSLEGGPYGQY
TRBJ1-2 | . | TRBV6-4 | ASSDSGAPGYGYT
TRBJ1-5 | . | TRBV12-3/TRBV12-4 | ASRAGTGVAQPQH
TRBJ2-5 | . | TRBV15 | ATSLRGGQETQY
TRBJ2-3 | . | TRBV5-1 | ASSLGSAGAPTDTQY
TRBJ2-5 | . | TRBV18 | ASSPPRDRGSETQY